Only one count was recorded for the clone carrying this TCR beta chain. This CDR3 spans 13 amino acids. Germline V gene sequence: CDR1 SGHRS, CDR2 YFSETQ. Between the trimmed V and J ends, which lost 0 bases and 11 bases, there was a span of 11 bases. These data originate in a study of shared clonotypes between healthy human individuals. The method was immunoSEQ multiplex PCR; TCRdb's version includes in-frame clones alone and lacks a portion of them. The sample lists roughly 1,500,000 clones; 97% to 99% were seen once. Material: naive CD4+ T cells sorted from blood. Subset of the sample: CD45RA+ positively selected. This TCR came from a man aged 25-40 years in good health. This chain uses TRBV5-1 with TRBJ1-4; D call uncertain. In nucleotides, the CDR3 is TGCGCCAGCAGCTTGGACGGAGGAAGGAAACTGTTTTTT. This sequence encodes CASSLDGGRKLFF. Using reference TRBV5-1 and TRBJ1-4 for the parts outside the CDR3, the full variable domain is KAGVTQTPRYLIKTRGQQVTLSCSPISGHRSVSWYQQTPGQGLQFLFEYFSETQRNKGNFPGRFSGRQFSNSRSEMNVSTLELGDSALYLCASSLDGGRKLFFGSGTQLSVL.